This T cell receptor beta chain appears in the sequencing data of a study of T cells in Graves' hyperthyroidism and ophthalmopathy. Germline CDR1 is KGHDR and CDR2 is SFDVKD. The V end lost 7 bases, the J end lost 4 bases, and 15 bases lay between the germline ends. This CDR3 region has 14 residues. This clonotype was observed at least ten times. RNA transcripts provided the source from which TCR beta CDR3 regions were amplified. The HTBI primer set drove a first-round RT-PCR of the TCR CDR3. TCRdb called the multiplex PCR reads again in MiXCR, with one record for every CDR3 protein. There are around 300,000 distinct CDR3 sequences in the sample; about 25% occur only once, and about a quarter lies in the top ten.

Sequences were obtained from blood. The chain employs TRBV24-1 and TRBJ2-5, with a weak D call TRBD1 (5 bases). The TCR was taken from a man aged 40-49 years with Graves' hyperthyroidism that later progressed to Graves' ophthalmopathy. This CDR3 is CATSPRTGPETQYF. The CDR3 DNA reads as TGTGCCACCAGCCCCAGAACAGGTCCAGAGACCCAGTACTTC.